These 26 T cell receptor beta chains were all obtained from the same sample, sequenced in a study of blood T cells in healthy people across ages. For the second PCR, which ran for 7 to 11 cycles, a sample-barcoded 5' primer and a J-beta primer mix were used. TCRdb recomputed calls from the 5' RACE reads with MiXCR, one row per CDR3 protein. The data show about 640,000 distinct CDR3 sequences, 25% to 35% seen once. The sequenced sample was blood. These receptors came from a woman aged 80 or older in good health.

The chain links TRBV27 to TRBJ1-1; D not certain. Trimming took 4 bases from V and 1 from J, leaving 10 bases between them. Germline V CDR1 and CDR2: MNHEY, SMNVEV (reference sequence). The CDR3 runs to 14 residues. The CDR3 loop is CASSSTDGNTEAFF. The DNA for the CDR3 is TGTGCCAGCAGTTCCACCGACGGGAACACTGAAGCTTTCTTT.

To note about this clonotype: A much more abundant neighbour one base away suggests this may be a read error. The chain uses TRBV4-1 and TRBJ2-2; possible D gene TRBD1, 6 bases. Germline CDR1 reads MGHRA; CDR2 reads YSYEKL. The CDR3 loop spans 13 amino acids. The CDR3 DNA reads TGCGCCAGCGGGAGACGGGACACCGGGGAGCCGTTTTTT. Amino acids: CASGRRDTGEPFF.

To note about this clonotype: A much more abundant neighbour one base away suggests this may be a read error. The CDR3 DNA sequence: TGCGGTGCTAGAGCGACTGGGGCCATCAATCAGCCCCAGCATTTT. Protein product: CGARATGAINQPQHF. V gene TRBV20-1 combines with J gene TRBJ1-5, with D perhaps matching TRBD1 (5 bases). The CDR3 spans 15 residues. Germline V gene sequence: CDR1 DFQATT, CDR2 SNEGSKA (reference sequence).

This sequence joins TRBV21-1 and TRBJ2-7; the table assigns TRBD1, which was not confirmed against the DNA. TRBV21-1 is deemed a pseudogene. The CDR3 runs 17 residues. CDR3 nucleotide sequence: TGTGCCAGCAGCAAACGAAAATCAGGGGGCGGACACTACGAGCAGTACTTC. The encoded protein is CASSKRKSGGGHYEQYF.

This clonotype was counted at least ten times. J is TRBJ2-1 and V is TRBV5-1, with 8 nucleotides matching TRBD2. The V gene end was trimmed by 0 bases and the J gene end by 4 bases; junction bases not matched to a gene: 3. Germline V CDR1 and CDR2: SGHRS, YFSETQ. The CDR3 runs to 15 residues. In nucleotides, the CDR3 is TGCGCCAGCAGCTTGGAAGCGGGGGTGTACAATGAGCAGTTCTTC. It translates to CASSLEAGVYNEQFF.

This clonotype was detected only a few times. This rearrangement joins TRBV20-1 to TRBJ2-5; the D gene is possibly TRBD2 (5 bases). Trimming removed 0 bases at V and 11 bases at J, with 19 bases between. The CDR3 is made up of 14 amino acids. Germline V CDR1 and CDR2: DFQATT, SNEGSKA (reference sequence). In DNA, the CDR3 is TGCAGTGCTAGAGATGGGAATCCTGGAAGGGAGCAGTACTTC. This gives the protein CSARDGNPGREQYF.

With respect to this clonotype: This clone may be a read error of a much larger clone one base away. This chain connects TRBV7-8 to TRBJ2-4; a possible D gene is TRBD2 (5 bases). The end of the DNA is better explained by TRBJ2-7, so the J call may be wrong. The CDR3 covers 14 residues. Germline assignment: CDR1 SGHVS and CDR2 FQNEAQ. CDR3 sequence reads: CASGCRDAFYEQYF. The CDR3 DNA follows: TGTGCCAGCGGCTGCCGGGATGCCTTCTACGAGCAGTACTTC.

The genes are TRBV5-1 and TRBJ1-2; D is perhaps TRBD1 (5 bases). Trimming took off 4 bases at V and 4 bases at J, with 17 bases between the two ends. The germline V gene encodes CDR1 SGHRS and CDR2 YFSETQ. CDR3 length: 15 residues. CDR3 DNA: TGCGCCAGCAGCCTACAGCAGGGTGGAAGCTATGGCTACACCTTC. Amino acids: CASSLQQGGSYGYTF.

The chain uses TRBV20-1 and TRBJ2-5; 8 bases align to TRBD2. CDR3 length: 16 residues. V lost 0 bases to trimming and J lost 1 base; unmatched junction nucleotides: 7. CDR1 is DFQATT and CDR2 is SNEGSKA in the germline V gene (reference sequence). The chain's CDR3 is CSARDQDSGAQETQYF. Written as DNA, the CDR3 is TGCAGTGCTAGAGATCAGGATAGCGGGGCCCAAGAGACCCAGTACTTC.

This clonotype was seen many times. This chain links TRBV5-1 with TRBJ1-2; D gene uncertain. Trimming took off 0 bases at V and 5 bases at J, with 8 bases between the two ends. The CDR3 contains 13 residues. Germline loops: CDR1 SGHRS, CDR2 YFSETQ. CDR3 nucleotides: TGCGCCAGCAGCTTGGAGGTGACTTATGGCTACACCTTC. It is translated as CASSLEVTYGYTF. Full variable domain (outside the CDR3, taken from reference TRBV5-1 and TRBJ1-2): KAGVTQTPRYLIKTRGQQVTLSCSPISGHRSVSWYQQTPGQGLQFLFEYFSETQRNKGNFPGRFSGRQFSNSRSEMNVSTLELGDSALYLCASSLEVTYGYTFGSGTRLTVV.

The chain couples TRBV7-8 to TRBJ2-5; D not resolved. The CDR3 is 19 residues long. V lost 4 bases to trimming and J lost 2 bases, with 26 bases between them. Looked up from germline, CDR1 is SGHVS and CDR2 is FQNEAQ. CDR3 in amino acids: CASSYPGSRPQNLQETQYF. In DNA form, the CDR3 reads TGTGCCAGCAGCTACCCGGGCTCTCGGCCCCAAAACTTACAAGAGACCCAGTACTTC.

This clonotype was counted many times. This chain joins TRBV4-2 and TRBJ1-2; TRBD1 agrees at 9 bases. The CDR3 has 15 amino acids. After removal of 2 bases from V and 7 bases from J, the junction contained 8 bases not matched to a gene. CDR1 is LGHNA and CDR2 is YNFKEQ in the germline V gene. CDR3 DNA: TGTGCCAGCAGCCAACGCTTACAGGGGGCGGCTGGCTACACCTTC. Its protein product is CASSQRLQGAAGYTF.

This clonotype was detected many times. The chain recombines TRBV20-1 with TRBJ2-1; D ambiguous. The CDR3 runs 12 residues. The V and J ends lost 0 bases and 7 bases respectively, with 7 bases between them. Germline V gives CDR1 DFQATT, CDR2 SNEGSKA (reference sequence). CDR3 sequence reads: CSARDIRNEQFF. DNA for the CDR3: TGCAGTGCTAGAGATATACGGAATGAGCAGTTCTTC.

There are many counts of this clonotype. The chain is built from TRBV5-1 and TRBJ2-5; D possibly uses TRBD1 or TRBD2 (5 bases each). The V end was cut by 0 bases, the J end by 3 bases, with 12 bases between. Germline V gives CDR1 SGHRS, CDR2 YFSETQ. The CDR3 consists of 15 residues. Written as DNA, the CDR3 is TGCGCCAGCAGCTTGGCCCCGGGACGGGAAGAGACCCAGTACTTC. This gives the protein CASSLAPGREETQYF.

The V gene is TRBV29-1, the J gene TRBJ1-2, with a possible D match to TRBD1 (5 bases). The CDR3 is 11 amino acids. Between the trimmed V and J ends, which lost 7 bases and 10 bases, there was a span of 16 bases. The germline V gene has CDR1 SQVTM and CDR2 ANQGSEA. The CDR3 DNA reads TGCAGCGGCGGAGGGGACTGTGACTACACCTTC. Encoded protein: CSGGGDCDYTF.

This clonotype was picked up a small number of times. The chain is built from TRBV3-1 and TRBJ1-5, with TRBD1 matching over 7 bases. This CDR3 contains 15 residues. V gave up 5 bases and J gave up 5 bases; unmatched junction bases: 9. Germline V gene lookup returns CDR1 LGHDT and CDR2 YNNKEL (reference sequence). In DNA, the CDR3 is TGTGCCAGCAGCACATCTACAGGGGTTCATCAGCCCCAGCATTTT. This encodes CASSTSTGVHQPQHF.

In this sample, this clonotype turned up many times. The V call is TRBV27, the J call TRBJ2-6; unclear D gene. The V end was cut by 5 bases, the J end by 3 bases, with 11 bases between. Germline V gene lookup returns CDR1 MNHEY and CDR2 SMNVEV (reference sequence). This CDR3 comprises 15 residues. CDR3 nucleotides: TGTGCCAGCAGTCCCGCCCTTTTTGGGGCCAACGTCCTGACTTTC. Protein sequence: CASSPALFGANVLTF.

Ten or more counts support this clonotype. The V gene is TRBV2, the J gene TRBJ2-1; D is unresolved. The CDR3 is made up of 13 amino acids. Trimming left V 5 bases short and J 3 bases short, with 8 bases between. Germline V lookup: CDR1 SNHLY, CDR2 FYNNEI. CDR3 coding DNA: TGTGCCAGCAGTTGGATGGACTACAATGAGCAGTTCTTC. Protein product: CASSWMDYNEQFF. The entire variable domain, with the rest obtained from reference TRBV2 and TRBJ2-1, is as follows: EPEVTQTPSHQVTQMGQEVILRCVPISNHLYFYWYRQILGQKVEFLVSFYNNEISEKSEIFDDQFSVERPDGSNFTLKIRSTKLEDSAMYFCASSWMDYNEQFFGPGTRLTVL.

This clonotype was observed at least ten times. This sequence joins TRBV7-8 and TRBJ2-5; 12 bases align to TRBD2. This CDR3 is built from 17 residues. Germline V CDR1 and CDR2: SGHVS, FQNEAQ. With 5 bases clipped from V and 2 bases from J, the junction kept 9 bases outside the gene matches. The CDR3 reads CASSRRTSGGSQETQYF. The CDR3, as DNA: TGTGCCAGCAGCCGAAGAACTAGCGGGGGGTCTCAAGAGACCCAGTACTTC.

This clonotype was found many times. The J gene is TRBJ2-7, the V gene TRBV20-1; 7 positions match TRBD1. Trimming took 3 bases from V and 1 from J; bases not matched to a gene: 9. The CDR3 sequence is 15 residues long. Germline V lookup: CDR1 DFQATT, CDR2 SNEGSKA (reference sequence). The DNA for the CDR3 is TGCAGTGCTAGTGGCATGGCCAGGGGGTCCTACGAGCAGTACTTC. Translation: CSASGMARGSYEQYF.

This clonotype has ten or more counts. This chain uses TRBV20-1 with TRBJ2-7; D gene unclear. Germline CDR1 DFQATT, CDR2 SNEGSKA (reference sequence). The CDR3 loop spans 14 amino acids. Trimming left V 0 bases short and J 5 bases short, with 14 bases between. The CDR3 nucleotides are TGCAGTGCTAGAGATCCGGTGGACCGCAACGAGCAGTACTTC. It is translated as CSARDPVDRNEQYF.

The table lists this clonotype with many counts. This rearrangement joins TRBV6-1 to TRBJ2-7; D is unresolved. CDR1 and CDR2 (germline): MNHNS, SASEGT. The CDR3 contains 13 residues. Trimming pared 3 bases from V and 5 bases from J, leaving 11 bases between. CDR3 in amino acids: CASSDRSRDEQYF. The DNA of the CDR3 is TGTGCCAGCAGTGATAGAAGCCGTGACGAGCAGTACTTC.

This clonotype was counted ten times or more. The chain uses TRBV11-2 and TRBJ2-5; 12 nucleotides line up with TRBD1. This CDR3 is built from 16 residues. V shed 5 bases, J shed 5 bases, and the junction held 9 bases outside the gene matches. Germline V gives CDR1 SGHAT, CDR2 FQNNGV. The CDR3 coding sequence is TGTGCCAGCAGCACCGGGACAGGGGGCCTCGGGGAGACCCAGTACTTC. Amino acid sequence: CASSTGTGGLGETQYF. Looking up the rest from reference TRBV11-2 and TRBJ2-5 gives the full variable domain: EAGVAQSPRYKIIEKRQSVAFWCNPISGHATLYWYQQILGQGPKLLIQFQNNGVVDDSQLPKDRFSAERLKGVDSTLKIQPAKLEDSAVYLCASSTGTGGLGETQYFGPGTRLLVL.

As regards this clonotype: This may come from a read error, since a much larger clone is one base off. This chain connects TRBV9 to TRBJ1-5; D is perhaps TRBD1 (5 bases). The length of the CDR3 is 14 residues. Germline V gene sequence: CDR1 SGDLS, CDR2 YYNGEE. Written as DNA, the CDR3 is TGTGCCAGCAGCTCCAGGGATAGCAATCCGCCCCAGCATTTT. This codes for CASSSRDSNPPQHF.

This clonotype was counted at least ten times. The chain uses TRBV6-2 or TRBV6-3 and TRBJ2-1, with 11 positions matching TRBD2. Trimming cost V 4 bases and J 8 bases; bases outside gene matches: 4. CDR3 length equals 14 residues. Germline V gene lookup returns CDR1 MNHEY and CDR2 SVGEGT. CDR3 sequence (DNA): TGTGCCAGCAGTTCCATAGCGGGGGGGCATGAGCAGTTCTTC. Residues: CASSSIAGGHEQFF.

V is TRBV20-1 and J is TRBJ2-4; 10 bases match TRBD2. Unmatched junction bases numbered 7, after V lost 0 bases and J lost 2 bases. CDR3 size: 17 residues. CDR1 is DFQATT and CDR2 is SNEGSKA in the germline V gene (reference sequence). Here the CDR3 reads CSARDHLAGDPKNIQYF. The DNA for the CDR3 is TGCAGTGCTAGAGATCACCTAGCGGGGGATCCCAAAAACATTCAGTACTTC.